Following are 24 T cell receptor beta chains from one sample sequenced in a study of shared clonotypes between healthy human individuals. Sequenced by immunoSEQ multiplex PCR; TCRdb stores in-frame clones only, minus some. The sample lists 1 million to 1.3 million clones; around three quarters were seen once. The sample was memory CD4+ T cells from PBMCs. Stated subset: CD45RA-negative fraction. The receptors derive from a man between 18 and 29 years old in good health. Some clones in this sample may be carry-over from other donors' samples.

In its sample, this clone was seen a few times. The chain uses TRBV28 and TRBJ1-5, with 8 bases fitting TRBD1. The CDR3 loop spans 14 amino acids. Trimming cost V 7 bases and J 7 bases; bases outside gene matches: 9. The germline gives CDR1 MDHEN, CDR2 SYDVKM. The CDR3, as DNA: TGTGCCAGCACGTTGCAGGGGGCGCGACAGCCCCAGCATTTT. This gives the protein CASTLQGARQPQHF.

The chain has TRBV7-2 and TRBJ1-2; tentative D call: TRBD1 (5 bases). V was trimmed by 4 bases and J by 3 bases, leaving 12 bases between them. The CDR3 runs 14 residues. CDR1 is SGHTA and CDR2 is FQGNSA in the germline V gene. CDR3 in amino acids: CASSSGTGDYGYTF. In DNA, the CDR3 is TGTGCCAGCAGCTCCGGGACGGGGGACTATGGCTACACCTTC.

This clone was detected only a few times. The rearrangement joins TRBV2 to TRBJ2-1, with TRBD2 matching over 11 bases. Per germline, CDR1 SNHLY and CDR2 FYNNEI. Trimming at V came to 8 bases and at J to 9 bases, leaving 6 bases not matched to a gene. The CDR3 spans 13 residues. CDR3 loop: CASELAGAPEQFF. The CDR3 coding sequence is TGTGCCAGCGAACTAGCGGGAGCCCCTGAGCAGTTCTTC.

The genes are TRBV27 and TRBJ2-1, with 12 nucleotides matching TRBD2. Germline V gene lookup returns CDR1 MNHEY and CDR2 SMNVEV (reference sequence). V lost 4 bases and J lost 8; bases outside the gene matches: 6. The CDR3 length is 15 residues. The CDR3, as DNA: TGTGCCAGCAGTTACCTAGCGGGAGGGATGGATGAGCAGTTCTTC. Amino acid sequence: CASSYLAGGMDEQFF.

V is TRBV9 and J is TRBJ2-3; unclear D gene. Trimming cost V 4 bases and J 1 base, with 13 bases left between them. Per the germline V gene, CDR1 is SGDLS and CDR2 is YYNGEE. The CDR3 covers 15 residues. DNA of the CDR3: TGTGCCAGCAGCCCCTACCCTGGGGGCACAGATACGCAGTATTTT. Translating gives CASSPYPGGTDTQYF. Filled out from reference TRBV9 and TRBJ2-3, the complete variable domain reads DSGVTQTPKHLITATGQRVTLRCSPRSGDLSVYWYQQSLDQGLQFLIQYYNGEERAKGNILERFSAQQFPDLHSELNLSSLELGDSALYFCASSPYPGGTDTQYFGPGTRLTVL.

The V and J genes are TRBV7-9 and TRBJ2-5, with a weak D call TRBD2 (7 bases). Germline CDR1 is SEHNR and CDR2 is FQNEAQ (reference sequence). The V and J ends lost 5 bases and 5 bases respectively, with 24 bases between them. This CDR3 is 17 amino acids long. CDR3 coding DNA: TGTGCCAGCAGCCGGTCGAGACCGCTGGGAGGGGGGGAGACCCAGTACTTC. This sequence encodes CASSRSRPLGGGETQYF.

The CDR3 sequence: CASSRGRPYGYTF. The CDR3 coding sequence is TGTGCCAGCAGTCGGGGCCGACCCTATGGCTACACCTTC. The V call is TRBV28, the J call TRBJ1-2; tentatively, D is TRBD1 (5 bases). CDR3 length equals 13 residues. V lost 5 bases to trimming and J lost 4 bases, with 11 bases between them. Germline V lookup: CDR1 MDHEN, CDR2 SYDVKM.

CDR3 amino acids: CASSRGPREPGNTIYF. The CDR3 DNA follows: TGTGCCAGCAGCCGAGGGCCCAGGGAGCCTGGAAACACCATATATTTT. This chain joins TRBV7-2 and TRBJ1-3; D perhaps matches TRBD1 (5 bases). From germline, CDR1 is SGHTA and CDR2 FQGNSA. V shed 5 bases and J shed 2 bases, with 16 bases lying between them. The CDR3 contains 16 residues.

As regards this clone: It may be a read error: a sequence one base away is much more abundant. The CDR3 sequence: CAWSVPQEQYF. CDR3 nucleotide sequence: TGTGCCTGGAGTGTCCCCCAGGAGCAGTACTTC. This rearrangement joins TRBV30 to TRBJ2-7; D gene uncertain. The CDR3 has 11 amino acids. V was cut by 0 bases and J by 7 bases, with 7 bases left in between. CDR1 GTSNPN and CDR2 SVGIG come from the germline V gene (reference sequence).

This clone was recorded a few times. The same CDR3 also results from other DNA sequences found in this sample. The genes are TRBV30 and TRBJ1-6; D is perhaps TRBD1 (5 bases). This CDR3 region has 12 residues. V lost 3 bases to trimming and J lost 9 bases, with 9 bases between them. The germline CDR1 and CDR2 sequences are GTSNPN and SVGIG (reference sequence). The CDR3 here is CAWREDSSPLHF. The CDR3 DNA reads TGTGCCTGGAGGGAAGACAGTTCACCCCTCCACTTT.

This chain connects TRBV19 to TRBJ2-2; 13 nucleotides line up with TRBD2. Germline V gene sequence: CDR1 LNHDA, CDR2 SQIVND (reference sequence). The CDR3 loop spans 15 amino acids. The junction had 7 bases not matched to a gene; V was cut back by 6 bases and J by 9 bases. CDR3 loop: CASRHGTSGMRELFF. The CDR3 DNA follows: TGTGCCAGTAGACATGGGACTAGCGGGATGCGGGAGCTGTTTTTT.

The genes are TRBV28 and TRBJ2-3; D remains unclear. Germline V gene sequence: CDR1 MDHEN, CDR2 SYDVKM. The CDR3 loop spans 12 amino acids. V lost 7 bases to trimming and J lost 6 bases, with 11 bases between them. CDR3 nucleotides: TGTGCCAGCACCGCGTTACATGATACGCAGTATTTT. Translating gives CASTALHDTQYF.

The CDR3 region is CASSQETGTGNTGELFF. CDR3 DNA sequence: TGCGCCAGCAGCCAAGAGACAGGGACAGGGAACACCGGGGAGCTGTTTTTT. This chain connects TRBV4-3 to TRBJ2-2, with 8 positions matching TRBD1. The V and J ends lost 0 bases and 1 base, in that order; junction bases with no gene match: 4. This CDR3 has 17 residues. Germline CDR1 and CDR2: LGHNA and YSLEER.

J is TRBJ1-1 and V is TRBV7-3; 9 bases match TRBD1. CDR1 is SGHTA and CDR2 is FQGTGA in the germline V gene. The CDR3 is made up of 14 amino acids. V lost 5 bases and J lost 5; bases outside the gene matches: 6. The CDR3 spells CASSQQGAGTEAFF. Written as DNA, the CDR3 is TGTGCCAGCAGCCAACAGGGGGCAGGGACTGAAGCTTTCTTT.

This clone has only one observation. The V call is TRBV7-2, the J call TRBJ2-5; possibly TRBD2 for D (6 bases). CDR1 and CDR2 (germline): SGHTA, FQGNSA. With 2 bases removed from V and 5 bases from J, the gap between germline ends came to 9 bases. This CDR3 is built from 13 residues. CDR3 sequence: CASSLQRAETQYF. DNA for the CDR3: TGTGCCAGCAGCTTACAGCGGGCCGAGACCCAGTACTTC.

This clone was recorded a few times. The chain uses TRBV7-9 and TRBJ2-5; TRBD1 is a possible D gene (6 bases). V was pared by 5 bases and J by 2 bases, with 9 bases between. In germline, CDR1 is SEHNR, CDR2 FQNEAQ (reference sequence). The CDR3 is made up of 13 amino acids. The CDR3 region has the DNA TGTGCCAGCAGCGGCACAGGGCAAGAGACCCAGTACTTC. Amino acid sequence: CASSGTGQETQYF.

V gene TRBV28 combines with J gene TRBJ1-1, with D perhaps matching TRBD1 (6 bases). The CDR3 covers 13 residues. From germline, CDR1 is MDHEN and CDR2 SYDVKM. Between the trimmed V and J ends, which lost 5 bases and 7 bases, there was a span of 14 bases. Here the CDR3 reads CASSKGGRIEAFF. The CDR3 DNA sequence: TGTGCCAGCAGTAAAGGGGGGCGGATTGAAGCTTTCTTT.

The J gene is TRBJ1-1, the V gene TRBV29-1; unclear D gene. V dropped 6 bases and J dropped 0 bases, with 17 bases sitting between them. The V gene's germline CDR1 is SQVTM and CDR2 ANQGSEA. CDR3 length: 15 residues. The CDR3 bases are TGCAGCGTCGTAGAGTTGAGGGCCTTGAACACTGAAGCTTTCTTT. Translation gives CSVVELRALNTEAFF.

As for this clone: This sequence is one base from a far larger clone and is likely a read error. As the CDR3 is not closed by the conserved phenylalanine or tryptophan, this likely results from a read error. This sequence joins TRBV30 and TRBJ1-5; maybe TRBD1 (6 bases). CDR1 is GTSNPN and CDR2 is SVGIG in the germline V gene (reference sequence). V dropped 1 base and J dropped 7 bases, with 20 bases sitting between them. This CDR3 comprises 16 residues. In nucleotides, the CDR3 is TGTGCCTGGAGTGGCGGCGGGGGGCAGGAGAACCAGCCCCAGCATTCT. Its protein product is CAWSGGGGQENQPQHS.

The chain joins TRBV5-1 to TRBJ2-2; D may be TRBD2 (5 bases). This CDR3 comprises 14 residues. Germline lookup yields CDR1 SGHRS and CDR2 YFSETQ. Trimming removed 6 bases from V and 1 base from J, with 10 bases in between. The CDR3 protein is CASNPSRNTGELFF. The CDR3 region has the DNA TGCGCCAGCAATCCTAGCCGGAACACCGGGGAGCTGTTTTTT.

The chain uses TRBV4-2 and TRBJ1-2; 10 nucleotides line up with TRBD1. The CDR3 totals 13 residues. V gave up 3 bases and J gave up 8 bases; unmatched junction bases: 3. CDR1 and CDR2 (germline): LGHNA, YNFKEQ. The CDR3 DNA reads TGTGCCAGCAGCCAGGGGGACAGGGGAGGCTACACCTTC. Protein: CASSQGDRGGYTF.

A single count supports this clone. J is TRBJ1-5 and V is TRBV2; TRBD1 aligns across 7 bases. Germline CDR1 is SNHLY and CDR2 is FYNNEI. The CDR3 runs to 17 residues. After removal of 4 bases from V and 2 bases from J, the junction contained 11 bases not matched to a gene. The CDR3 coding sequence is TGTGCCAGCAGTGGGGAGCAGGGGGTCTTCGGCAATCAGCCCCAGCATTTT. Translating it yields CASSGEQGVFGNQPQHF.

This chain joins TRBV7-2 and TRBJ2-7; D is unresolved. Trimming pared 5 bases from V and 4 bases from J, leaving 12 bases between. CDR1 is SGHTA and CDR2 is FQGNSA in the germline V gene. The CDR3 loop spans 13 amino acids. CDR3 in DNA: TGTGCCAGCAGCCCGTTCTCGGCTTACGAGCAGTACTTC. Amino acids: CASSPFSAYEQYF.

This rearrangement joins TRBV2 to TRBJ2-3, with D unresolved. V was clipped by 0 bases and J by 3 bases, with 10 bases between them. Germline CDR1 is SNHLY and CDR2 is FYNNEI. The CDR3 is 15 residues long. The chain's CDR3 is CASSEALPATDTQYF. The CDR3 DNA is TGTGCCAGCAGTGAAGCGCTTCCGGCGACAGATACGCAGTATTTT.